This T cell receptor beta chain was profiled in a study of cytomegalovirus exposure and HLA in healthy donors (dated by TCRdb to 2015 to 2018). The study in broad terms: In an earlier analysis of fewer than 750 of the donors, about 260 Gb of sequence data and 90 million to 130 million unique TCR beta sequences from about 179 million T cells were reported. About 300 gigabases of sequencing data and 91 million or so unique TCR sequences made up an early release that covered some 640 HLA-typed donors. The genetic ancestry cluster associated with self-reported Caucasian donors included over 80% of the 300 to 400 genotyped donors. The study aimed to test whether signatures of past pathogen exposure could be identified by cataloging public T cell receptors. The study used immunosequencing to profile the T cell repertoires of hundreds of subjects and linked those repertoires to cytomegalovirus serostatus. A separate validation cohort of 100 to 150 different subjects was used in addition to the approximately 700-subject first cohort. High-throughput TCR immunosequencing, statistical association of individual TCRs with disease status, and machine learning were combined to predict cytomegalovirus infection status. To study patterns of TCR occurrence, a later analysis re-analyzed previously published TCR beta repertoires from 500 to 850 donors and added high-resolution HLA genotyping. Rather than using new phenotypic data, the later analysis identified candidate immune exposures from TCR beta sequences and from how often those sequences occurred across donors. An earlier analysis of 587 of the donors used high-throughput TCR beta sequencing to judge whether each TCR beta V gene segment behaved as functional or pseudogenic. Donor age, sex, ethnicity and CMV serostatus were compiled together with the repertoire data. A later genetic analysis took genome-wide SNP genotypes for about 60% of the roughly 670 donors and used that subset as a discovery cohort. All discovery cohort repertoires had been generated on a single sequencing platform. HLA typing covered class I and class II loci at four-digit resolution. Typing coverage differed by locus: A, B, C, DRB1 and DQB1 were typed in about 620-640 donors, DQA1 in 500 to 550, DPA1 in 600 to 610, and DPB1 in 400 to 480. Roughly 5 DR-DQ haplotypes were handled as single units for association and clustering because linkage in the cohort was strong. On average, about 200,000 unique TCR beta nucleotide sequences were sequenced per donor among about 400 genotyped donors of the cohort, with around 19% of those sequences being non-productive.

From the cysteine through the phenylalanine, the CDR3 covers 16 amino acids. The kept DNA is CDR3 alone, 48 bases in frame from the first base. Cut back by 2 bases and 5 bases, the V and J ends lie 15 bases apart. CDR1 and CDR2 (MNHEY, SMNVEV) derive from the germline V gene (reference sequence). Library construction relied on the immunoSEQ multiplex PCR assay. The multiplex PCR relied on a mix of 60 forward primers for TCR Vbeta segments and 13 reverse primers for TCR Jbeta segments. Amplification of the CDR3 region of rearranged TCR beta genes was performed with a multiplex PCR assay on genomic DNA. The amplified TCR beta libraries were sequenced on the Illumina HiSeq System as 87-base-pair reads. For the original study's pipeline: Across the roughly 640 repertoires, a later analysis counted about 81 million unique TCR beta chains, roughly 11 million of which were shared by at least two donors. A nearest-neighbor algorithm error-corrected the raw reads and collapsed the reads into unique sequences, merging closely related sequences to remove PCR and sequencing errors. Alignment of CDR3 sequences to IMGT reference sequences was used to assign V, D and J gene segments. Each retained sequence needed at least a six-nucleotide match to both a V gene segment and a J gene segment. A rearrangement counted as productive if the CDR3 had no stop codons and remained in frame with V and J, and every other rearrangement counted as non-productive. CDR3 was defined by IMGT convention, running from the second conserved V-encoded cysteine to the conserved J-encoded phenylalanine. In an earlier analysis of 550 to 650 of the donors, sequences lacking an unambiguous match to a single V gene segment were excluded. In an earlier analysis of more than 500 of the donors, a V segment was called functional when productive rearrangements were above 56.7%, and segregating when the standard deviation between donors exceeded 5%. A statistical classification framework was developed to diagnose cytomegalovirus status using the catalog of TCR beta chain sequences. A later analysis assigned V and J genes by comparing TCR nucleotide sequences with IMGT/GENE-DB human TR gene sequences. Using the TCRdist pipeline, a later analysis assigned CDR3 sequences along with most-parsimonious VDJ recombination scenarios. In a later analysis, each TCR beta chain was defined by its CDR3 amino acid sequence together with its V-gene family, and reads without a unique V-gene family were excluded. In a later analysis, approximately 590 highly shared, low-generation-probability nucleotide sequences were removed to address suspected cross-contamination and a sequencing artifact. In a later analysis, a clonal expansion index for each public chain was calculated from normalized within-repertoire ranks of inferred template counts. In a later analysis, generation probabilities were computed with a VDJ recombination model fitted to out-of-frame rearrangements, and the resulting probabilities were checked against IGoR. Hypergeometric tests were used in a later analysis to score TCR-TCR, TCR-HLA and TCR-CMV co-occurrence, with a repertoire-size bias correction applied to the TCR pairs. In a later analysis, false discovery rates were estimated by permuting HLA or CMV assignments 20 times. In a later analysis, co-occurring TCRs were grouped using DBSCAN, and TCRdist sequence similarity was added for clustering within HLA-allele-positive subsets. Repertoires with fewer than 30,000 or more than 120,000 public chains were left out of co-occurrence clustering, as were four to six repertoires with anomalous nucleotide sharing. Sourced from immuneACCESS, this table was stored by TCRdb with only in-frame sequences that have V and J called. A share of the clones is absent; for the studies checked, an unresolved V gene accounts for under half, and the remainder has no known explanation. V and J calls and clone size are as listed in that table; D and trimming were resolved from the DNA. The sample records 110,000 to 150,000 clones, approximately 9% of which are singletons. Of the sample, around 1.9% falls within the top ten clones.

This clone was found a few times. Its antigen is still unknown. It has no much larger one-base neighbor in the sample; base qualities were not kept. The cohort consisted of 600 to 750 healthy bone marrow donors. All cohort members were sampled while nominally healthy, although unrecorded immune exposures were likely present. The donor was CMV seronegative and was included in the group of a few hundred seronegative cohort members. A peripheral blood sample was collected from each donor, and TCR beta sequencing was performed on peripheral blood mononuclear cells. Genomic DNA extraction from the blood cell samples was performed with the Qiagen DNeasy Blood Extraction Kit. The study at large found these results: An association between a missense DCLRE1C variant and V-gene and J-gene trimming of TCR beta chains was found in a later genetic analysis and replicated in an independent cohort. The 87-base-pair reads could not distinguish some IMGT-functional V segments, including TRBV6-2 and TRBV6-3, so those segments were excluded. Compared with the roughly 670-donor mean, donors in an Asian-associated ancestry cluster had fewer N-insertions in productive TCRs, according to a later genetic analysis. When HLA alleles, especially DR and DQ, strongly co-occurred, attributing TCR associations to individual alleles was difficult. In the study, 150 to 200 TCR beta chains were listed as associated with cytomegalovirus. Correlated functional status among segregating V segments might be attributable to linkage disequilibrium, but an unknown experimental factor could not be ruled out. In a later analysis, HLA-associated TCR beta chains were found to be more clonally expanded and to have lower generation probabilities than equally common non-associated chains. Immune exposure information for the cohort was limited to CMV serostatus. In this cohort, only TCR beta chains were sequenced, and detectable features were limited by the absence of alpha or paired-chain data. Seventeen rarely observed V segments, including chromosome 9 orphons, were excluded from the earlier analysis of a few hundred of the donors because counts were too low. A further reported finding was that TCR beta sequences accurately predicted the HLA-A and HLA-B alleles for most subjects in the first cohort. Most TCR sequences were seen in very few donors, while some public TCRs were found in many individuals. Because HLA typing was missing for some donors at each locus, association tests included only the typed subset. In vitro tests confirmed that three of the cytomegalovirus-associated TCR beta chains recognize cytomegalovirus antigens. In an earlier analysis of around 600 of the donors, most TCR beta V segments appeared in productive rearrangements about 87% or about 30% of the time, broadly matching IMGT annotations. The sequencing pipeline was judged likely to have produced a cluster of highly shared sequence variants as a technical artifact. A later analysis found that most CMV-associated TCR beta chains appeared HLA-restricted, with HLA associations seemingly driven largely by CMV exposure. Sequencing depth was assumed to be roughly uniform across donors in the presence/absence analyses, though that assumption may not hold. Specific HLA alleles were associated with roughly 17,000 TCR beta sequences at a false discovery rate of 0.05 in a later analysis. The classifier was reported to diagnose cytomegalovirus status with high specificity and sensitivity in both the original cohort and the validation cohort. In a later analysis, TCR association rates were found to vary across HLA loci, with the most associated TCRs seen for DRB1 alleles and the fewest for HLA-C alleles. According to a later analysis, parvovirus B19, influenza, CMV and Epstein-Barr virus appeared linked to several top co-occurrence clusters. The authors suggested that the approach could potentially be extended to other disease states and immunological phenotypes.

Sequencing used PBMCs. The chain links TRBV27 with TRBJ1-4; TRBD1 is a possible D gene, resting on 6 matching bases. The source is a male donor in good health and CMV-seronegative. The CDR3 sequence is CASSLHTGLVNEKLFF. The DNA reads as follows: TGTGCCAGCAGTTTACACACAGGGTTGGTCAATGAAAAACTGTTTTTT.